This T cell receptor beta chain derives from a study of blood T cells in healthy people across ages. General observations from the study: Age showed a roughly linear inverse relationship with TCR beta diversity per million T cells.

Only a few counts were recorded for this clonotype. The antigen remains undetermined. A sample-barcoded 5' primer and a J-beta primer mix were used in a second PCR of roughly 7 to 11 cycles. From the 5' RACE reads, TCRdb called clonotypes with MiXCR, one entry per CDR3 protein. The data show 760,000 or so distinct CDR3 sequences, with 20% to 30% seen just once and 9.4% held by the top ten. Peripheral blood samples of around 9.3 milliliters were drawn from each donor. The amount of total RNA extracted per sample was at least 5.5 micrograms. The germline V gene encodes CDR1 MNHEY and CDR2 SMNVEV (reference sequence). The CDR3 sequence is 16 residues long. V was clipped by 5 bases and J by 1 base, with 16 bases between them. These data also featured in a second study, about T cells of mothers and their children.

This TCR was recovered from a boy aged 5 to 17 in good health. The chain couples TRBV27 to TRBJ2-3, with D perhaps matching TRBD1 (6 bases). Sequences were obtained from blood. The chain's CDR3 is CASSPGTRGGTDTQYF. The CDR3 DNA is TGTGCCAGCAGTCCCGGGACCAGGGGTGGCACAGATACGCAGTATTTT.